Listed below are T cell receptor beta chains from one sample, sequenced in a study of cytomegalovirus exposure and HLA in healthy donors. The data were produced by immunoSEQ multiplex PCR, yet TCRdb's version contains in-frame clones alone and is incomplete. The table for this sample gives some 130,000 clones. Source material: PBMCs. The receptors derive from a middle-aged woman in good health and CMV-seropositive. Each CDR3 is given with its conserved first and last residue. Fields, in order: V gene, J gene, D gene, CDR3 DNA, CDR3 protein. D genes are given only for firm matches.

TRBV28,TRBJ2-2,TRBD2,TGTGCCAGCAGTCCGGGGGGGGACACCGGGGAGCTGTTTTTT,CASSPGGDTGELFF
TRBV6-1,TRBJ2-5,NA,TGTGCCAGCAGTGAAGCGTCAGGGTCTGGTTGGGGGACCCAGTACTTC,CASSEASGSGWGTQYF
TRBV7-3,TRBJ2-3,NA,TGTGCCAGCAGCCCAACAGGTCCGGGAGATACGCAGTATTTT,CASSPTGPGDTQYF
TRBV2,TRBJ2-7,TRBD1,TGTGCCAGCAGAGGGGACAGCCCCTACGAGCAGTACTTC,CASRGDSPYEQYF
TRBV2,TRBJ2-7,TRBD2,TGTGCCAGCAGTGTGACTAGCGGGGGACCTACCTACGAGCAGTACTTC,CASSVTSGGPTYEQYF
TRBV10-3,TRBJ2-5,TRBD2,TGTGCCATCAGTGGGACTAGCGCACAAGAGACCCAGTACTTC,CAISGTSAQETQYF
TRBV5-4,TRBJ2-7,TRBD2,TGTGCCAGCAGCTACCCCCAGGGGGCTAGCGGGAGCTACGAGCAGTACTTC,CASSYPQGASGSYEQYF
TRBV5-1,TRBJ2-3,NA,TGCGCCAGCAGCTTGGGCCCTAACAGGGCAGATACGCAGTATTTT,CASSLGPNRADTQYF
TRBV4-1,TRBJ2-5,NA,TGCGCCAGCAGCCCCCTGGCGGGGGCTAGAAGAGAGACCCAGTACTTC,CASSPLAGARRETQYF
TRBV2,TRBJ2-7,NA,TGTGCCAGCAGGCCTGTTAGCGGCCGGACTACCTACGAGCAGTACTTC,CASRPVSGRTTYEQYF
TRBV19,TRBJ2-2,TRBD2,TGTGCCAGTAGGTTAGCGGGAAACACCGGGGAGCTGTTTTTT,CASRLAGNTGELFF
TRBV7-2,TRBJ2-1,TRBD2,TGTGCCAGCAGCTTACGACTAGCGGGACTCTCCTACAATGAGCAGTTCTTC,CASSLRLAGLSYNEQFF
TRBV28,TRBJ2-1,NA,TGTGCCAGCAGTTCCCCCTCGGGCAGGGTCCTTATTTCCTACAATGAGCAGTTCTTC,CASSSPSGRVLISYNEQFF
TRBV5-1,TRBJ2-1,NA,TGCGCCAGCAGCTTAACTATAGCGCATGACTCCTACAATGAGCAGTTCTTC,CASSLTIAHDSYNEQFF
TRBV9,TRBJ1-1,NA,TGTGCCAGCAGCGTAGCCTCTTCGGACACTGAAGCTTTCTTT,CASSVASSDTEAFF
TRBV19,TRBJ2-3,NA,TGTGCCAGTAGTACAGGACTCCCCCGAAGGAGAGCGGCCACAGATACGCAGTATTTT,CASSTGLPRRRAATDTQYF
TRBV6-6,TRBJ2-7,NA,TGTGCCAGCACCACTAGAGGGAGGGAGCAGTACTTC,CASTTRGREQYF
TRBV5-1,TRBJ2-7,TRBD1,TGCGCCAGCAGCTTTCGGGACAGTACCTACGAGCAGTACTTC,CASSFRDSTYEQYF
TRBV15,TRBJ2-5,NA,TGTGCCACCAGCAGAGATCGTCGGTGGGAGACCCAGTACTTC,CATSRDRRWETQYF
TRBV29-1,TRBJ1-2,NA,TGCAGCGTTGAAGATCGCCGGGGTTCGGGCTACACCTTC,CSVEDRRGSGYTF
TRBV15,TRBJ1-2,TRBD1,TGTGCCACCAGCAGAGGGGGACAGGGACAGGGCTACACCTTC,CATSRGGQGQGYTF
TRBV7-9,TRBJ1-5,NA,TGTGCCAGCACGCGGGGAGGGAATCAGCCCCAGCATTTT,CASTRGGNQPQHF
TRBV6-1,TRBJ2-5,TRBD1,TGTGCCAGCAGTGAAGCGAGGACAGGTTGGGAGACCCAGTACTTC,CASSEARTGWETQYF
TRBV7-9,TRBJ2-1,TRBD2,TGTGCCAGCAGTCAGGTACTAGCGGCCTACTACAATGAGCAGTTCTTC,CASSQVLAAYYNEQFF
TRBV27,TRBJ2-5,NA,TGTGCCAGCAGCCCTAGATGGCAAGAGACCCAGTACTTC,CASSPRWQETQYF
TRBV7-9,TRBJ2-7,TRBD2,TGTGCCAGCAGCTCTGGGACTAGCGGGAACTTGGGCGAGCAGTACTTC,CASSSGTSGNLGEQYF
TRBV4-1,TRBJ2-1,TRBD1,TGCGCCAGCAGCCAAGTAATTCGACAGGGGGATGAGCAGTTCTTC,CASSQVIRQGDEQFF
TRBV5-1,TRBJ2-7,NA,TGCGCCAGCAGCTTGGTAGGGAGCGAGCAGTACTTC,CASSLVGSEQYF
TRBV7-8,TRBJ2-3,TRBD2,TGTGCCAGCAGCGGAAGGCGACTAGCGGGAGTAGGTGATACGCAGTATTTT,CASSGRRLAGVGDTQYF
TRBV19,TRBJ1-1,TRBD1,TGTGCCAGTAGTAGAGACAGGGGTGGCACTGAAGCTTTCTTT,CASSRDRGGTEAFF
TRBV9,TRBJ2-1,TRBD1,TGTGCCAGCAGCATCGAATACAGGGGTGATGAGCAGTTCTTC,CASSIEYRGDEQFF
TRBV2,TRBJ2-3,NA,TGTGCCAGCAGCTCGAGCGGGTTTCCCAGCGTGGGGGAAGATACGCAGTATTTT,CASSSSGFPSVGEDTQYF
TRBV19,TRBJ2-7,TRBD1,TGTGCCACCAGCAGCCCCGGGACAGGGGTCTACGAGCAGTACTTC,CATSSPGTGVYEQYF
TRBV6-6,TRBJ2-7,NA,TGTGCCAGCAGTTACTCCGGACAGATCTCCTACGAGCAGTACTTC,CASSYSGQISYEQYF
TRBV28,TRBJ2-2,NA,TGTGCCAGCAGGGAGAGCACCGGGGAGCTGTTTTTT,CASRESTGELFF
TRBV5-1,TRBJ2-1,NA,TGCGCCAGCAGCCCGACAGGAGACAATGAGCAGTTCTTC,CASSPTGDNEQFF
TRBV4-3,TRBJ2-7,TRBD2,TGCGCCAGCAGCCAGATACCCGGGACTAGCGGGATCCAGCAGTACTTC,CASSQIPGTSGIQQYF